The next 3 T cell receptor beta chains were all read from a single sample in a study of neurological immune-mediated disorders. MiXCR, run by TCRdb on the 5' RACE reads, gives a single entry per CDR3 protein. The sample lists roughly 50,000 distinct CDR3 sequences, roughly 4% occurring once. Sequencing was done on a sample of PBMCs. The receptor set was obtained from an older woman with multiple sclerosis.

This clonotype was found many times. The chain has TRBV29-1 and TRBJ2-7; 8 bases are shared with TRBD1. Germline CDR1 and CDR2: SQVTM and ANQGSEA. Trimming removed 4 bases from V and 1 base from J; junction bases left unmatched: 12. The CDR3 covers 16 residues. CDR3 sequence reads: CSVGFFRTGISYEQYF. The CDR3 nucleotides are TGCAGCGTTGGGTTTTTCCGGACAGGGATTTCCTACGAGCAGTACTTC.

This clonotype was seen a few times. The DNA of the CDR3 is TGCAGTGCTACGGTCCCTAGCTTGGTGGGAGAGACCCAGTACTTC. Amino acid sequence: CSATVPSLVGETQYF. V gene TRBV20-1 combines with J gene TRBJ2-5; the D gene is possibly TRBD2 (5 bases). V was shortened by 4 bases and J by 4 bases, with 19 bases between the two germline ends. CDR1 is DFQATT and CDR2 is SNEGSKA in the germline V gene (reference sequence). The CDR3 has 15 amino acids.

This clonotype was seen repeatedly, ten times or more. The V and J genes are TRBV10-3 and TRBJ1-2, with D perhaps TRBD1 (5 bases). Looked up from germline, CDR1 is ENHRY and CDR2 is SYGVKD. Trimming stripped 0 bases from V and 4 bases from J, with 12 bases between. The CDR3 is made up of 15 amino acids. The CDR3 spells CAISESLGLLYGYTF. The CDR3 DNA reads TGTGCCATCAGTGAGTCGCTGGGACTCCTCTATGGCTACACCTTC.